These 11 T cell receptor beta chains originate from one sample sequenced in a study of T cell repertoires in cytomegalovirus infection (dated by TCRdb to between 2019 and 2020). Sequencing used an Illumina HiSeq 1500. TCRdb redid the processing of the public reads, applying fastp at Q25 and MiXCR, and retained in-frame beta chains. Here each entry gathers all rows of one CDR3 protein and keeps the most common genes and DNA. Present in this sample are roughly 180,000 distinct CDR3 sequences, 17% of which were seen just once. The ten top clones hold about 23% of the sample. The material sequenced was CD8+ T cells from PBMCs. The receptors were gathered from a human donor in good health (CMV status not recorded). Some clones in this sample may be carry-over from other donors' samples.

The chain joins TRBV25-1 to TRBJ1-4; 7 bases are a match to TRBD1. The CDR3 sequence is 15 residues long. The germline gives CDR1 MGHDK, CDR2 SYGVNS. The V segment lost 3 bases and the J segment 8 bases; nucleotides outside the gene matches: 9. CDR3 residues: CASSDEGAWREKLFF. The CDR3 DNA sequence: TGTGCCAGCAGTGACGAGGGGGCTTGGAGGGAAAAACTGTTTTTT.

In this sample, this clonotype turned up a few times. In DNA, the CDR3 is TGCGCCAGCAGCCCAGTGGGGACAGACACTGAAGCTTTCTTT. Protein sequence: CASSPVGTDTEAFF. The chain couples TRBV4-1 to TRBJ1-1; 7 bases line up with TRBD1. This CDR3 spans 14 amino acids. Germline V lookup: CDR1 MGHRA, CDR2 YSYEKL. V shed 4 bases, J shed 3 bases, and the junction held 5 bases outside the gene matches.

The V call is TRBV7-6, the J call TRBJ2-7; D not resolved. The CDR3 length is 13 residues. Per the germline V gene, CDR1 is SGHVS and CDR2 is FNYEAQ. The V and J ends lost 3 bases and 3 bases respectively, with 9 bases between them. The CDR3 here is CASSFGAGYEQYF. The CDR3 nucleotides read TGTGCCAGCAGCTTCGGAGCAGGCTACGAGCAGTACTTC.

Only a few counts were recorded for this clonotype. As DNA, the CDR3 is TGTGCCAGCAGCTTAGGATCGACAGGTCCACCGGGGGATGGCTACACCTTC. Translation gives CASSLGSTGPPGDGYTF. The rearrangement uses TRBV7-9 and TRBJ1-2; maybe TRBD1 (6 bases). This CDR3 has 17 residues. In germline, CDR1 is SEHNR, CDR2 FQNEAQ (reference sequence). The V and J ends lost 1 base and 6 bases respectively, with 21 bases between them.

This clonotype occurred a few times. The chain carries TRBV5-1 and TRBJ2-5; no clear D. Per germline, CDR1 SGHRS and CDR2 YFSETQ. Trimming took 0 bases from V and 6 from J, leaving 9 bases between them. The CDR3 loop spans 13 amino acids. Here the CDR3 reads CASSLDGLKTQYF. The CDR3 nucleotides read TGCGCCAGCAGCTTGGACGGGCTGAAGACCCAGTACTTC. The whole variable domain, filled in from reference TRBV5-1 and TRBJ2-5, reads KAGVTQTPRYLIKTRGQQVTLSCSPISGHRSVSWYQQTPGQGLQFLFEYFSETQRNKGNFPGRFSGRQFSNSRSEMNVSTLELGDSALYLCASSLDGLKTQYFGPGTRLLVL.

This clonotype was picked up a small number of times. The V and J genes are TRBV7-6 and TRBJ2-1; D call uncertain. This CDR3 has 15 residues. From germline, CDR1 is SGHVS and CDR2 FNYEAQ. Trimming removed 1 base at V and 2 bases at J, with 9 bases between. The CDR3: CASSLGRQPYNEQFF. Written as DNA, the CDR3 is TGTGCCAGCAGCTTAGGCCGGCAGCCCTACAATGAGCAGTTCTTC.

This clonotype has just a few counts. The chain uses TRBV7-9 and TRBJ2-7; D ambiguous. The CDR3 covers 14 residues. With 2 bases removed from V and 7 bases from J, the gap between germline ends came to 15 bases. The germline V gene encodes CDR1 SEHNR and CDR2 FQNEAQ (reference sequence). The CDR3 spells CASSLRVDHREQYF. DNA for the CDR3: TGTGCCAGCAGCTTAAGGGTAGATCACCGGGAGCAGTACTTC.

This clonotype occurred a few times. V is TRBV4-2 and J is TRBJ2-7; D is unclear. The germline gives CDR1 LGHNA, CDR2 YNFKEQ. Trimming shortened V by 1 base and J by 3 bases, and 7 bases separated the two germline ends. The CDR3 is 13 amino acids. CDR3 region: CASSQGRNYEQYF. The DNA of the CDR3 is TGTGCCAGCAGCCAAGGACGGAACTACGAGCAGTACTTC.

This CDR3 reads CASSSGQMYHEQFF. The CDR3 nucleotides read TGTGCCAGCAGCTCGGGACAGATGTACCATGAGCAGTTCTTC. The chain employs TRBV11-2 and TRBJ2-1, with TRBD1 matching over 7 bases. The CDR3 extends over 14 amino acids. Germline CDR1 SGHAT, CDR2 FQNNGV. J was trimmed by 8 bases and V by 4 bases; bases with no gene match: 8.

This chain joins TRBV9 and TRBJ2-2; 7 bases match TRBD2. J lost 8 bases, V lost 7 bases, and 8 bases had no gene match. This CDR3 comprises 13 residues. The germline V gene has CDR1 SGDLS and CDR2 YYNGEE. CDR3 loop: CASGPGREGELFF. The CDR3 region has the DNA TGTGCCAGCGGCCCGGGGAGGGAAGGGGAGCTGTTTTTT.

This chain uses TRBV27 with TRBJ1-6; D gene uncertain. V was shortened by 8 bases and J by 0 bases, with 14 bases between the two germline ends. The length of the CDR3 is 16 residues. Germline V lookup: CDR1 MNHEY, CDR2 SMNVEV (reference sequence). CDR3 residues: CASGRRVSSYNSPLHF. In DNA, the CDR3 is TGTGCCAGCGGGAGGCGGGTTAGCTCCTATAATTCACCCCTCCACTTT.